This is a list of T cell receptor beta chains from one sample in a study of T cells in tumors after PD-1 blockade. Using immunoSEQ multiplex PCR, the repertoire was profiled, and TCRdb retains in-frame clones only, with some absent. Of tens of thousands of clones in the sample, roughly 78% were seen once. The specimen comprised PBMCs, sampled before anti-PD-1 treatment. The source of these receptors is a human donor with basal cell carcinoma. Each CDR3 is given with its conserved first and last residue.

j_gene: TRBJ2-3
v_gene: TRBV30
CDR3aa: CAWNRGGAGTDTQYF

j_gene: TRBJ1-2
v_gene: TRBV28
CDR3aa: CASSFETGGLFNYGYTF

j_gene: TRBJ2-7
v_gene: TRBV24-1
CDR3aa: CATSDYQGSYEQYF

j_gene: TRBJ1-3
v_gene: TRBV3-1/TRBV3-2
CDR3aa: CASSGTGHSGNTIYF

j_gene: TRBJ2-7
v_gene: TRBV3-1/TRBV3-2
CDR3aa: CASSQDKGVRDEQYF

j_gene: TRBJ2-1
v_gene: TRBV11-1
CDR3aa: CASSPEVAGGEEQFF

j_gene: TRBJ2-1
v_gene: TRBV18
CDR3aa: CASSPSQSSYNEQFF

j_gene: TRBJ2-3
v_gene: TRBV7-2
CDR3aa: CASSLDSGGTDTQYF

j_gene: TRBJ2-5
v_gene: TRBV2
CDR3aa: CASRRDWLQETQYF

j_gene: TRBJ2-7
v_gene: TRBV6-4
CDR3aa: CASSIDRDNEQYF

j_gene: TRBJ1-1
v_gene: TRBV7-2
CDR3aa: CASSLTWGSEAFF

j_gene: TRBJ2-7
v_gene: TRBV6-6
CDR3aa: CASGTGGIIYEQYF

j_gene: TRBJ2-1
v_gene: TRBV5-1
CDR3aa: CASSTGPRDGEQFF

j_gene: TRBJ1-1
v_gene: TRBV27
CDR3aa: CASSYRVFTEAFF

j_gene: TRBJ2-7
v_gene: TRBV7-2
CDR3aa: CASSLTQGHYEQYF

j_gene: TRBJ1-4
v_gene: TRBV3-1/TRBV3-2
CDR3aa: CASSPRELNEKLFF

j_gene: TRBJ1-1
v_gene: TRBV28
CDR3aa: CASRLLLNTEAFF

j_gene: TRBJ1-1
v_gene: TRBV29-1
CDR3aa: CSVGREGTEAFF

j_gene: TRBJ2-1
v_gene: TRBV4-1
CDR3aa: CASSQASGRTSRYNEQFF

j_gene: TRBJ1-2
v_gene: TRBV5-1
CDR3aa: CASSADGGNGSYGYTF

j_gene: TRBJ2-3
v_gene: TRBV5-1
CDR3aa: CASSLSSRDRASYSYTDTQYF

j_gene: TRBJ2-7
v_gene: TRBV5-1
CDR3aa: CASSPGGPYEQYF

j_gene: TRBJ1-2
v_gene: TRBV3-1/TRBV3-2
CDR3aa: CASLRKGDRRGYTF

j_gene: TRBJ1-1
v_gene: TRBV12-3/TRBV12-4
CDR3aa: CASREQMNTEAFF

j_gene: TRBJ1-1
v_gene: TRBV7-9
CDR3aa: CASSLVGVGARTEAFF

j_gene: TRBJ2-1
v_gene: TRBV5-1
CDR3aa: CASSLQTGGTYNEQFF

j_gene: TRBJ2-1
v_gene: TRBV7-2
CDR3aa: CASRKQGTRSYNEQFF

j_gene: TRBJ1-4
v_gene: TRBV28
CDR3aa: CASGSTGATNEKLFF

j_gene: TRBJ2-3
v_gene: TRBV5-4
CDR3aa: CASSFGTSGRTDTQYF

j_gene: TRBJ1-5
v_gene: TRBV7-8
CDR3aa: CASSLEGRGQPQHF

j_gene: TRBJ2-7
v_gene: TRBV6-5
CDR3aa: CASSYAQASYEQYF

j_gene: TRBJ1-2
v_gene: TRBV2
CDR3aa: CASSVEGYGYTF

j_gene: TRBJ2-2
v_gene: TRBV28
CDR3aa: CASSVTTGELFF

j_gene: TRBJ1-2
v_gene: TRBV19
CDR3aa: CASSPRDRGNSNYGYTF

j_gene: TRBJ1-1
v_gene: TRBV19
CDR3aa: CASGTPGQLLNTEAFF

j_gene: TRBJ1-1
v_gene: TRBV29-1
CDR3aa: CSTQGGQGNTEAFF

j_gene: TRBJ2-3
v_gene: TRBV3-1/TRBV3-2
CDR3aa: CASSLQGASDTQYF

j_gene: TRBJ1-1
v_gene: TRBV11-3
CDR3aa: CASRLEVFGVHTEAFF

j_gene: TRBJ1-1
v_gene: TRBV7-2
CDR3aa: CASSLAGGRSNTEAFF

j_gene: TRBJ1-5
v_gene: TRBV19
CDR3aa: CASSLDRGHGSNQPQHF

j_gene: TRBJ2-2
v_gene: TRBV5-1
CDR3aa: CASNPGGGTGELFF

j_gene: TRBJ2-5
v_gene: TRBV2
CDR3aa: CASTQQETQYF

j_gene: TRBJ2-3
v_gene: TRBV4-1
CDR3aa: CASSPSSVRDTQYF

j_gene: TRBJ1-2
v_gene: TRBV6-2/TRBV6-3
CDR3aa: CASSYGMINYGYTF

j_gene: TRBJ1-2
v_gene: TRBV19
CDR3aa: CASSIGPSYTF

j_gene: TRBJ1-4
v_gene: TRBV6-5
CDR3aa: CASSPLWATNEKLFF